The entry that follows covers one T cell receptor (beta chain) sequence. Its specificity is unknown. Treatment in this sample: oral pan-JAK inhibitor, 5-10 mg twice daily. CDR3 length equals 15 residues. Germline V gives CDR1 GTSNPN, CDR2 SVGIG (reference sequence). The V end lost 3 bases, the J end lost 4 bases, and 16 bases lay between the germline ends. The sample is drawn from a study of CD8+ T cells in alopecia areata. Study-level background: Treated patients were dosed with oral tofacitinib, taking 5 to 10 mg twice daily.

Study observations and caveats: The presence of one nonresponder keeps the tie between baseline CD8+ expansion and response uncertain. Especially in alopecia totalis/universalis, lesional scalp showed greater clonality than normal scalp did. Scalp samples also yield sequences of resident alphabeta T cells from normal skin.

In each case, RNA was isolated and then reverse transcribed into cDNA as the sequencing template. The table came from immunoSEQ multiplex PCR; TCRdb's copy has only in-frame clones and leaves some out. The table records some 190,000 clones, approximately 67% of them present only once. The rearrangement joins TRBV30 to TRBJ2-1, with D perhaps given as TRBD1 or TRBD2 (6 bases each). The input for sequencing was CD4+ T cells sorted from blood, taken between weeks 43 and 45, from a patient treated with tofacitinib. The TCR originated in a human donor with alopecia areata. Here the CDR3 DNA reads TGTGCCTGGAGCAGGAGGGGGGCCCAGTACAATGAGCAGTTCTTC. Its protein product is CAWSRRGAQYNEQFF.